This TCR beta chain was captured by sequencing in a study of CXCR3-negative and CXCR3-positive naive CD8 T cells. The overall study: Per-library TRB read counts averaged about 1.5 +/- 0.3 million, adding up to some 150 million in total. Findings and caveats of the study: The level of CXCR3 expression partially decreased after cryopreservation; the majority of assays used fresh PBMCs. Diversity proved comparably high across both naive subsets and much lower in memory CD8+ cells. Naive CXCR3-positive cells had TRB CDR3s more hydrophobic than those of CXCR3-negative naive cells.

With regard to this clonotype: The target antigen is unknown.

Identification of naive CD8+ T cells rested on CD45RO-CCR7+CD27+CD95- status. TRB cDNA was prepared as libraries by UMI-labeled 5' RACE. Reprocessing the 5' RACE reads, TCRdb reports a single entry for every CDR3 protein and omits DNA. The specimen's table records 50,000 to 65,000 distinct CDR3 sequences. The CDR3 is made up of 16 amino acids. Germline CDR1 is SEHNR and CDR2 is FQNEAQ (reference sequence). Input material: naive CXCR3+ CD8+ T cells from blood. Documented subset: CD45RO-CCR7+CD27+CD95- naive CD8+ T cells expressing CXCR3 (TNR3+). The chain employs TRBV7-9 and TRBJ2-5; lacking DNA, the TRBD2 call made by TCRdb goes unchecked. This receptor was taken from a human donor in good health. Some clones in this sample may be carry-over from other donors' samples. CDR3 amino acids: CASSPPPTEYQETQYF.